The T cell receptor beta chain under discussion was sequenced for a study of blood T cell repertoires in COVID-19 (dated by TCRdb to 2020 to 2022). As for the study more broadly: Recovered participants in ImmuneRACE Cohort 3 were defined by two consecutive negative NP/OP PCR tests, clearance by a healthcare professional, or resolution of symptoms. The material from the prospective study consisted of cDNA or gDNA derived from T cells, B-cell-depleted T cells, or PBMCs. Deeply sampled blood TCRbeta repertoires from subjects exposed to, actively infected with, or recovered from COVID-19 were included in the dataset. HLA class I and class II types, where available, came from metadata supplied by the sample provider rather than from assay-based typing. The repertoires were released in a freely available public database intended as a resource for research on the immune response to SARS-CoV-2. Collaborator samples came from the United States, Italy and Spain and covered acute and convalescent phases of COVID-19. Nearly every sample came with metadata listing a de-identified subject ID, COVID-19 status, age in years and sex. Samples came from the ongoing ImmuneRACE study (first 160 participants) plus 1,254 subjects from 6 global collaborators.

TCRbeta CDR3 regions were amplified from genomic DNA using the immunoSEQ Assay, a bias-controlled multiplex PCR. In the paper's pipeline: Nucleated cell counts per sample were estimated from amplification of reference gene primers within the assay. To quantify the absolute abundance of each unique TCRbeta CDR3 rearrangement, sequence reads were collapsed and filtered. For each sample, productive Simpson clonality was calculated as the square root of Simpson's diversity index over productive rearrangements. The immuneACCESS repertoire file appears here via TCRdb, limited to in-frame rearrangements. These files lack a portion of the clones; in checked studies, under half of the deficit traces to unresolved V genes, and the cause of the others is not known. The DNA was the basis for D and trimming; V, J and clone size are from that table. Across this sample there are more than 120,000 clones, with about 80% seen only once. More than 3% of the sample lies in the top ten.

Participants in the prospective study were enrolled through a virtual design, were aged roughly 18 to 100 years, and lived in under 25 United States geographic areas. In the prospective study, participants were assigned to cohorts based on the clinical history participants reported in a screening survey and a study questionnaire. Each participant in the prospective study had whole blood, serum and a nasopharyngeal or oropharyngeal swab collected by mobile phlebotomists. Additional blood draws and questionnaires over an approximately two-month period could optionally be provided by prospective study participants. Before DNA extraction, blood samples from the prospective study were shipped at room temperature or frozen. This clone was seen a single time. The clone's antigen remains unknown. No base quality information exists; no much larger clone differs at one position. The germline V gene (reference sequence) specifies DFQATT as CDR1 and SNEGSKA as CDR2. The V end loses 3 bases and the J end loses 2 bases, and a stretch of 13 bases separates them. The CDR3 numbers 14 residues from cysteine through phenylalanine. Kept here is only the CDR3 DNA, which spans 42 bases and is read in frame from base 1.

Study-wide findings and limitations: The quantity of clinical and demographic metadata differed by source and by participant and was supplied without curation.

This receptor was identified in a man in his forties or fifties in a cohort exposed to, infected with or recovered from COVID-19 (not recorded which). Sequencing input: PBMCs or T cells enriched from blood (not recorded which). The chain is encoded by TRBV20-1 joined to TRBJ1-2; the best D guess is TRBD1, with 6 bases matching. The CDR3 has the sequence CSASQGHSNYGYTF. The DNA sequence is given as TGCAGTGCTAGTCAGGGACATAGCAACTATGGCTACACCTTC.